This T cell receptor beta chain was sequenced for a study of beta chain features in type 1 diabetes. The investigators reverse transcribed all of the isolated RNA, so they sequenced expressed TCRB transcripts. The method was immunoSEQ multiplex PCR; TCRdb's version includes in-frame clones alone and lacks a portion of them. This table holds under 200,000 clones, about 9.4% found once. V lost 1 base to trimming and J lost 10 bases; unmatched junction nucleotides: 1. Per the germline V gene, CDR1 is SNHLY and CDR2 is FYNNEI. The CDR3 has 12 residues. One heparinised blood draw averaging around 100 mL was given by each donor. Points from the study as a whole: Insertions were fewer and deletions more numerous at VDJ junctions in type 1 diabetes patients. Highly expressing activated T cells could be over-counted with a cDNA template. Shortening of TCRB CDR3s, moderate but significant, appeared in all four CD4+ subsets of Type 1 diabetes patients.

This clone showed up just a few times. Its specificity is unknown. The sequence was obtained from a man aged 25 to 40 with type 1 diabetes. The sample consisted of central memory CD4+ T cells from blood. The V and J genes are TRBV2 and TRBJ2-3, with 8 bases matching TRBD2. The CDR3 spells CASSEVAGSQYF. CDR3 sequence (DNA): TGTGCCAGCAGTGAAGTAGCGGGATCGCAGTATTTT.